A selection of T cell receptor beta chains follows, all from one sample in a study of Ad26.COV2.S vaccination and SARS-CoV-2 variants. Assay: immunoSEQ multiplex PCR; the TCRdb copy retains only in-frame clones and omits some. The sample lists 300,000 to 500,000 clones; around 85% were seen once. Sequencing was performed on peripheral blood, taken in a trial of Ad26.COV2.S vaccine versus placebo. These receptors were obtained from a person aged 18-60 years who received the Ad26.COV2.S COVID-19 vaccine or a placebo. Each CDR3 is given without its conserved first and last residue. The size field is filled for only some rows; it gives once, few, many or a size class.

V gene: TRBV15
J gene: TRBJ2-7
clone size: NA
CDR3 protein: ATSRDSSGLTYEQY

V gene: TRBV30
J gene: TRBJ1-4
clone size: NA
CDR3 protein: AWSSGQIEKLF

V gene: TRBV5-5
J gene: TRBJ2-7
clone size: NA
CDR3 protein: ASSLAQIINKQY

V gene: TRBV7-6
J gene: TRBJ2-2
clone size: once
CDR3 protein: ASSPWTSHTGELF

V gene: TRBV6-7
J gene: TRBJ1-1
clone size: NA
CDR3 protein: ASSPLNRGRAF

V gene: TRBV19
J gene: TRBJ2-5
clone size: NA
CDR3 protein: ASTPGIWKETQY

V gene: TRBV6-5
J gene: TRBJ1-1
clone size: NA
CDR3 protein: ATAQGRYTEAF

V gene: TRBV30
J gene: TRBJ2-3
clone size: NA
CDR3 protein: AWSVTRTSGGAGDTQY

V gene: TRBV6-5
J gene: TRBJ1-3
clone size: NA
CDR3 protein: ASSYSGQTGNTIY

V gene: TRBV29-1
J gene: TRBJ1-2
clone size: NA
CDR3 protein: SALGRALDGYT

V gene: TRBV19
J gene: TRBJ1-1
clone size: NA
CDR3 protein: ASSIDHRGHLNTEAF

V gene: TRBV4-1
J gene: TRBJ1-2
clone size: NA
CDR3 protein: ASSHPGFYGYT

V gene: TRBV5-4
J gene: TRBJ2-1
clone size: NA
CDR3 protein: ASKRGNEQF

V gene: TRBV5-6
J gene: TRBJ2-1
clone size: once
CDR3 protein: ASSPDRGFYNEQF

V gene: TRBV28
J gene: TRBJ1-1
clone size: NA
CDR3 protein: ASLGHGNTEAF

V gene: TRBV9
J gene: TRBJ1-4
clone size: NA
CDR3 protein: ASSRTGVGEKLF

V gene: TRBV5-1
J gene: TRBJ2-7
clone size: NA
CDR3 protein: ASSSSPGTAYEQY

V gene: TRBV5-4
J gene: TRBJ2-7
clone size: NA
CDR3 protein: ASSRTSGGALEQY

V gene: TRBV7-2
J gene: TRBJ1-1
clone size: NA
CDR3 protein: ASSWGPSSIPEAF

V gene: TRBV20-1
J gene: TRBJ2-7
clone size: NA
CDR3 protein: SARRNYEQY

V gene: TRBV1
J gene: TRBJ2-4
clone size: NA
CDR3 protein: TSSQDPARPRAKNIQY

V gene: TRBV27
J gene: TRBJ2-6
clone size: once
CDR3 protein: ASSFFGGTGANVLT

V gene: TRBV10-3
J gene: TRBJ2-7
clone size: NA
CDR3 protein: AIRVALAASYEQY

V gene: TRBV4-2
J gene: TRBJ2-7
clone size: NA
CDR3 protein: ASSQDGGSGGYEQY

V gene: TRBV19
J gene: TRBJ1-1
clone size: NA
CDR3 protein: ASSIWGNTEAF

V gene: TRBV10-3
J gene: TRBJ2-1
clone size: NA
CDR3 protein: AISESAGGPSEQF

V gene: TRBV11-2
J gene: TRBJ2-7
clone size: NA
CDR3 protein: ASSLLSFSYEQY

V gene: TRBV27
J gene: TRBJ2-7
clone size: once
CDR3 protein: ASSFGTFYEQY

V gene: TRBV19
J gene: TRBJ1-1
clone size: NA
CDR3 protein: ASSTGGGGTEAF

V gene: TRBV9
J gene: TRBJ2-3
clone size: NA
CDR3 protein: ASSVGVGHTDTQY

V gene: TRBV3-1/TRBV3-2
J gene: TRBJ2-1
clone size: NA
CDR3 protein: ASRQGGSSYNEQF

V gene: TRBV6-5
J gene: TRBJ1-1
clone size: NA
CDR3 protein: ASSYARGTTEAF